A selection of T cell receptor beta chains follows, all from one sample in a study of response to subunit inactivated influenza vaccine. TCRdb independently ran MiXCR on the RT-PCR reads; one entry per CDR3 protein. The sample yields 550,000 to 650,000 distinct CDR3 sequences, around 11% seen once. The input for sequencing was PBMCs from blood, taken on the day of vaccination. The receptors originated from a man aged 50 or older who received an inactivated influenza vaccine. Each CDR3 is given with its conserved first and last residue. A D gene is named only where the DNA matches it firmly. A clone size is listed for some rows: how often the clone was seen (once, few, many), or a class if it is expanded.

d_gene: -; abundance: few; j_gene: TRBJ2-3; v_gene: TRBV6-2/TRBV6-3; CDR3aa: CASSYSQLDPSDTQYF; CDR3nt: TGTGCCAGCAGTTACTCCCAACTAGATCCGTCAGATACGCAGTATTTT
d_gene: -; abundance: -; j_gene: TRBJ1-5; v_gene: TRBV28; CDR3aa: CASRPTNQPQHF; CDR3nt: TGTGCCAGCAGACCTACCAATCAGCCCCAGCATTTT
d_gene: -; abundance: -; j_gene: TRBJ2-3; v_gene: TRBV7-2; CDR3aa: CASSLGVSTSTDTQYF; CDR3nt: TGTGCCAGCAGCTTAGGTGTGAGTACTAGCACAGATACGCAGTATTTT
d_gene: -; abundance: -; j_gene: TRBJ2-2; v_gene: TRBV5-1; CDR3aa: CASSLTPGNTGELFF; CDR3nt: TGCGCCAGCAGCTTGACCCCAGGGAACACCGGGGAGCTGTTTTTT
d_gene: -; abundance: few; j_gene: TRBJ1-2; v_gene: TRBV7-8; CDR3aa: CASRGFHGYTF; CDR3nt: TGTGCCAGCAGGGGGTTTCATGGCTACACCTTC
d_gene: -; abundance: -; j_gene: TRBJ2-2; v_gene: TRBV5-1; CDR3aa: CASSLARQNTGELFF; CDR3nt: TGCGCCAGCAGCTTGGCCCGACAGAACACCGGGGAGCTGTTTTTT
d_gene: -; abundance: -; j_gene: TRBJ2-1; v_gene: TRBV5-1; CDR3aa: CASSVTGQDSYNEQFF; CDR3nt: TGCGCCAGCAGCGTGACAGGCCAGGACTCCTACAATGAGCAGTTCTTC
d_gene: -; abundance: many; j_gene: TRBJ2-7; v_gene: TRBV7-9; CDR3aa: CASSSLIEGSFYEQYF; CDR3nt: TGTGCCAGCAGCTCCCTTATTGAGGGTTCGTTCTACGAGCAGTACTTC
d_gene: -; abundance: many; j_gene: TRBJ1-2; v_gene: TRBV5-6; CDR3aa: CASSPIAASAYGYTF; CDR3nt: TGTGCCAGCAGCCCGATAGCGGCAAGCGCCTATGGCTACACCTTC
d_gene: -; abundance: -; j_gene: TRBJ2-7; v_gene: TRBV18; CDR3aa: CASSPREYEQYF; CDR3nt: TGTGCCAGCTCACCAAGGGAATACGAGCAGTACTTC
d_gene: TRBD2; abundance: -; j_gene: TRBJ2-5; v_gene: TRBV5-4; CDR3aa: CASSLGPGGQETQYF; CDR3nt: TGTGCCAGCAGCTTGGGCCCGGGGGGACAAGAGACCCAGTACTTC
d_gene: -; abundance: -; j_gene: TRBJ1-2; v_gene: TRBV7-2; CDR3aa: CASSLAPDPRQGINGYTF; CDR3nt: TGTGCCAGCAGCTTAGCCCCCGACCCGAGGCAGGGAATTAATGGCTACACCTTC
d_gene: -; abundance: -; j_gene: TRBJ2-3; v_gene: TRBV28; CDR3aa: CATYPGLLQDTQYF; CDR3nt: TGTGCCACCTATCCGGGACTCTTGCAAGATACGCAGTATTTT
d_gene: -; abundance: many; j_gene: TRBJ2-7; v_gene: TRBV5-1; CDR3aa: CASSLTAPYEQYF; CDR3nt: TGCGCCAGCAGCTTGACGGCTCCCTACGAGCAGTACTTC
d_gene: TRBD1; abundance: few; j_gene: TRBJ1-2; v_gene: TRBV12-3/TRBV12-4; CDR3aa: CASSGDRAGYTF; CDR3nt: TGTGCCAGCAGTGGGGACAGGGCTGGCTACACCTTC
d_gene: -; abundance: many; j_gene: TRBJ1-6; v_gene: TRBV5-6; CDR3aa: CASSLRGGSGSPLHF; CDR3nt: TGTGCCAGCAGCTTGCGAGGAGGGTCGGGTTCACCCCTCCACTTT
d_gene: TRBD1; abundance: -; j_gene: TRBJ2-7; v_gene: TRBV12-3/TRBV12-4; CDR3aa: CASSPPDRVGEQYF; CDR3nt: TGTGCCAGCAGTCCACCGGACAGGGTTGGCGAGCAGTACTTC
d_gene: -; abundance: many; j_gene: TRBJ2-3; v_gene: TRBV5-5; CDR3aa: CASSQITGFTDTQYF; CDR3nt: TGTGCCAGCAGCCAAATCACAGGTTTTACAGATACGCAGTATTTT
d_gene: TRBD1; abundance: few; j_gene: TRBJ1-3; v_gene: TRBV7-2; CDR3aa: CASSLDRVSIYF; CDR3nt: TGTGCCAGCAGCTTGGACAGGGTCTCCATATATTTT
d_gene: -; abundance: few; j_gene: TRBJ1-1; v_gene: TRBV12-3/TRBV12-4; CDR3aa: CASSFEGQKTEAFF; CDR3nt: TGTGCCAGCAGTTTCGAGGGCCAAAAAACCGAAGCTTTCTTT
d_gene: TRBD1; abundance: -; j_gene: TRBJ2-7; v_gene: TRBV28; CDR3aa: CASSFGDRVDEQYF; CDR3nt: TGTGCCAGCAGTTTTGGAGACAGGGTGGACGAGCAGTACTTC
d_gene: -; abundance: few; j_gene: TRBJ1-3; v_gene: TRBV20-1; CDR3aa: CSVLGGNRISGNTIYF; CDR3nt: TGCAGTGTCCTCGGGGGTAATAGGATCTCTGGAAACACCATATATTTT
d_gene: -; abundance: many; j_gene: TRBJ2-3; v_gene: TRBV6-6; CDR3aa: CASSTSGVQYF; CDR3nt: TGTGCCAGCAGCACCTCGGGGGTGCAGTATTTT
d_gene: -; abundance: few; j_gene: TRBJ2-2; v_gene: TRBV10-3; CDR3aa: CAINWDRSAGELFF; CDR3nt: TGTGCCATCAACTGGGACCGATCCGCCGGGGAGCTGTTTTTT
d_gene: TRBD1; abundance: few; j_gene: TRBJ2-5; v_gene: TRBV5-1; CDR3aa: CASSPGQGDRETQYF; CDR3nt: TGCGCCAGCAGCCCAGGACAGGGGGATCGGGAGACCCAGTACTTC
d_gene: -; abundance: -; j_gene: TRBJ2-7; v_gene: TRBV5-5; CDR3aa: CASSLGRGLLSYEQYF; CDR3nt: TGTGCCAGCAGCTTGGGTCGGGGCCTCCTCTCCTACGAGCAGTACTTC
d_gene: -; abundance: -; j_gene: TRBJ2-5; v_gene: TRBV20-1; CDR3aa: CSAPRGSFGSFPETQYF; CDR3nt: TGCAGTGCCCCACGGGGGAGTTTCGGGAGCTTCCCAGAGACCCAGTACTTC
d_gene: -; abundance: many; j_gene: TRBJ2-5; v_gene: TRBV12-3/TRBV12-4; CDR3aa: CASSSGPQETQYF; CDR3nt: TGTGCCAGCAGCTCCGGGCCTCAAGAGACCCAGTACTTC
d_gene: -; abundance: -; j_gene: TRBJ1-1; v_gene: TRBV12-3/TRBV12-4; CDR3aa: CASSQGQHTEAFF; CDR3nt: TGTGCCAGCAGCCAAGGACAGCACACTGAAGCTTTCTTT
d_gene: -; abundance: many; j_gene: TRBJ1-2; v_gene: TRBV19; CDR3aa: CASSIGGANYGYTF; CDR3nt: TGTGCCAGTAGTATAGGCGGAGCTAACTATGGCTACACCTTC
d_gene: -; abundance: many; j_gene: TRBJ2-7; v_gene: TRBV12-3/TRBV12-4; CDR3aa: CASSPQGFHEQYF; CDR3nt: TGTGCCAGCAGTCCCCAGGGTTTCCACGAGCAGTACTTC
d_gene: -; abundance: few; j_gene: TRBJ2-3; v_gene: TRBV7-2; CDR3aa: CASSQMGATDTQYF; CDR3nt: TGTGCCAGCAGTCAGATGGGCGCCACAGATACGCAGTATTTT
d_gene: -; abundance: many; j_gene: TRBJ2-1; v_gene: TRBV3-1; CDR3aa: CASSQLYNEQFF; CDR3nt: TGTGCCAGCAGCCAATTGTACAATGAGCAGTTCTTC
d_gene: -; abundance: -; j_gene: TRBJ1-1; v_gene: TRBV5-1; CDR3aa: CASSFEGGVTEAFF; CDR3nt: TGCGCCAGCAGCTTTGAGGGGGGCGTCACTGAAGCTTTCTTT